The 32 T cell receptor beta chains below come from one sample, sequenced in a study of OX40 agonist ivuxolimab in advanced cancers. Profiling relied on immunoSEQ multiplex PCR, and the TCRdb table lists in-frame clones only, not all of them. The sample lists 65,000 or so clones; roughly 84% were seen once. The sample in question was CD4+ or CD8+ T cells sorted from blood, obtained in a trial of the OX40 agonist ivuxolimab. These receptors came from an adult with an advanced solid tumor such as melanoma, head and neck, liver or kidney cancer.

The chain carries TRBV15 and TRBJ2-5; D is undetermined. Trimming stripped 0 bases from V and 0 bases from J, with 5 bases between. In germline, CDR1 is LNHNV, CDR2 YYDKDF (reference sequence). This CDR3 comprises 14 residues. CDR3 in DNA: TGTGCCACCAGCAGAGACAGGTACCAAGAGACCCAGTACTTC. Residues: CATSRDRYQETQYF.

The CDR3 loop is CASSYTGITDTQYF. CDR3 in DNA: TGTGCCAGCAGTTACACGGGGATCACAGATACGCAGTATTTT. The chain recombines TRBV6-5 with TRBJ2-3; tentative D call: TRBD2 (5 bases). Germline-derived CDR1 and CDR2 are MNHEY and SVGAGI. The length of the CDR3 is 14 residues. Trimming stripped 2 bases from V and 2 bases from J, with 8 bases between.

The chain joins TRBV30 to TRBJ1-6, with D unclear. This CDR3 region has 15 residues. V gave up 0 bases and J gave up 10 bases, with 16 bases separating them. Germline V gene sequence: CDR1 GTSNPN, CDR2 SVGIG (reference sequence). Here the CDR3 DNA reads TGTGCCTGGAGTGTTGGTGTGTATCCGGGATCACCCCTCCACTTT. Encoded protein: CAWSVGVYPGSPLHF.

This chain links TRBV5-1 with TRBJ2-2, with 7 bases matching TRBD1. There are 15 residues in the CDR3. With 4 bases clipped from V and 0 bases from J, the junction kept 3 bases outside the gene matches. Per the germline V gene, CDR1 is SGHRS and CDR2 is YFSETQ. The CDR3 loop reads CASSGGQSNTGELFF. CDR3 in DNA: TGCGCCAGCAGCGGGGGACAGTCGAACACCGGGGAGCTGTTTTTT.

V gene TRBV5-1 combines with J gene TRBJ1-1; D not certain. This CDR3 is built from 15 residues. V was clipped by 3 bases and J by 5 bases, with 17 bases between them. Per the germline V gene, CDR1 is SGHRS and CDR2 is YFSETQ. CDR3 loop: CASSSRTGQWTEAFF. The DNA of the CDR3 is TGCGCCAGCAGCTCCCGGACGGGCCAATGGACTGAAGCTTTCTTT.

J is TRBJ2-5 and V is TRBV5-4; 10 nucleotides agree with TRBD1. Germline V lookup: CDR1 SGHNT, CDR2 YYREEE (reference sequence). The CDR3 runs to 14 residues. With 3 bases clipped from V and 5 bases from J, the junction kept 4 bases outside the gene matches. Here the CDR3 reads CASSSGTGVETQYF. The CDR3 nucleotides are TGTGCCAGCAGCTCCGGGACAGGGGTTGAGACCCAGTACTTC.

The V and J genes are TRBV19 and TRBJ2-5; possible D gene TRBD2, 6 bases. CDR3 length equals 13 residues. Germline-derived CDR1 and CDR2 are LNHDA and SQIVND (reference sequence). The V end was cut by 6 bases, the J end by 6 bases, with 14 bases between. As DNA, the CDR3 is TGTGCCAGTAGCCCCGGGAGCCTACAGACCCAGTACTTC. This translates into CASSPGSLQTQYF.

The chain is built from TRBV29-1 and TRBJ2-2; no clear D. Germline values: CDR1 SQVTM, CDR2 ANQGSEA. V was clipped by 4 bases and J by 1 base, with 4 bases between them. This CDR3 is built from 12 residues. For the CDR3, the DNA is TGCAGCGTTGGTTGGAACACCGGGGAGCTGTTTTTT. The encoded protein is CSVGWNTGELFF.

The chain employs TRBV7-2 and TRBJ2-5; D is unresolved. V was trimmed by 8 bases and J by 2 bases, leaving 12 bases between them. CDR1 and CDR2 (germline): SGHTA, FQGNSA. This CDR3 is built from 13 residues. CDR3 residues: CASGSYQQETQYF. CDR3 nucleotides: TGTGCCAGCGGGTCCTACCAACAAGAGACCCAGTACTTC. The entire variable domain, with the rest obtained from reference TRBV7-2 and TRBJ2-5, is as follows: GAGVSQSPSNKVTEKGKDVELRCDPISGHTALYWYRQSLGQGLEFLIYFQGNSAPDKSGLPSDRFSAERTGGSVSTLTIQRTQQEDSAVYLCASGSYQQETQYFGPGTRLLVL.

This chain uses TRBV27 with TRBJ2-1, with 9 bases matching TRBD1. V trimming: 2 bases; J trimming: 9 bases; junction bases outside the gene matches: 5. The CDR3 loop spans 14 amino acids. CDR1 is MNHEY and CDR2 is SMNVEV in the germline V gene (reference sequence). The CDR3 coding sequence is TGTGCCAGCAGTTTAGGGACAGGGTTTGTTGAGCAGTTCTTC. This sequence encodes CASSLGTGFVEQFF.

The chain recombines TRBV6-1 with TRBJ2-1; D is ambiguous. The ends were cut back, 2 bases at V and 2 bases at J, with 10 bases in the middle. Looked up from germline, CDR1 is MNHNS and CDR2 is SASEGT. This CDR3 has 15 amino acids. The CDR3 reads CASSERVSPYNEQFF. The CDR3, as DNA: TGTGCCAGCAGTGAAAGAGTTAGTCCCTACAATGAGCAGTTCTTC.

In DNA, the CDR3 is TGTGCCATCGGGGATAACTATGGCTACACCTTC. It is translated as CAIGDNYGYTF. This rearrangement joins TRBV10-3 to TRBJ1-2; D ambiguous. The CDR3 has 11 amino acids. Germline CDR1 and CDR2: ENHRY and SYGVKD. The ends were cut back, 8 bases at V and 1 base at J, with 5 bases in the middle.

The chain has TRBV10-3 and TRBJ2-3; D unresolved. The CDR3 consists of 12 residues. The germline V gene encodes CDR1 ENHRY and CDR2 SYGVKD. The V end lost 7 bases, the J end lost 0 bases, and 5 bases lay between the germline ends. CDR3 region: CAIMSSTDTQYF. CDR3 DNA sequence: TGTGCCATCATGAGTAGCACAGATACGCAGTATTTT.

The V call is TRBV18, the J call TRBJ2-7, with D hard to call. Germline CDR1 KGHSH, CDR2 LQKENI. CDR3 size: 15 residues. The V end lost 3 bases, the J end lost 3 bases, and 15 bases lay between the germline ends. CDR3 in amino acids: CASSPGPAGVYEQYF. CDR3 nucleotides: TGTGCCAGCTCACCCGGTCCCGCTGGCGTCTACGAGCAGTACTTC.

This clone turned up a few times. V and J are TRBV11-2 and TRBJ2-1, with 9 positions matching TRBD2. Germline assignment: CDR1 SGHAT and CDR2 FQNNGV. The CDR3 loop spans 15 amino acids. V trimming: 3 bases; J trimming: 4 bases; junction bases outside the gene matches: 4. The CDR3 DNA follows: TGTGCCAGCAGCTTGGCGGGAGGGGTATACAATGAGCAGTTCTTC. This codes for CASSLAGGVYNEQFF. The whole variable domain, filled in from reference TRBV11-2 and TRBJ2-1, reads EAGVAQSPRYKIIEKRQSVAFWCNPISGHATLYWYQQILGQGPKLLIQFQNNGVVDDSQLPKDRFSAERLKGVDSTLKIQPAKLEDSAVYLCASSLAGGVYNEQFFGPGTRLTVL.

The V gene is TRBV18, the J gene TRBJ2-1; the D gene is possibly TRBD2 (6 bases). The germline gives CDR1 KGHSH, CDR2 LQKENI. The CDR3 length is 18 residues. V was clipped by 1 base and J by 1 base, with 17 bases between them. The CDR3 loop reads CASSPRVGGASSYNEQFF. As DNA, the CDR3 is TGTGCCAGCTCACCACGCGTGGGAGGTGCATCGTCCTACAATGAGCAGTTCTTC.

Worth noting for this clone: The sample carries other DNA sequences with the same CDR3. The V call is TRBV5-1, the J call TRBJ1-2; D possibly corresponds to TRBD1 (5 bases). V was trimmed by 0 bases and J by 2 bases, leaving 5 bases between them. From germline, CDR1 is SGHRS and CDR2 YFSETQ. The length of the CDR3 is 13 residues. CDR3 residues: CASSLAGNYGYTF. The CDR3 nucleotides read TGCGCCAGCAGCTTGGCAGGGAACTATGGCTACACCTTC. The full variable domain, its missing parts supplied by reference TRBV5-1 and TRBJ1-2, is KAGVTQTPRYLIKTRGQQVTLSCSPISGHRSVSWYQQTPGQGLQFLFEYFSETQRNKGNFPGRFSGRQFSNSRSEMNVSTLELGDSALYLCASSLAGNYGYTFGSGTRLTVV.

The V and J genes are TRBV11-2 and TRBJ2-5; D unresolved. Per germline, CDR1 SGHAT and CDR2 FQNNGV. Trimming removed 5 bases at V and 3 bases at J, with 16 bases between. The CDR3 runs 15 residues. CDR3 sequence (DNA): TGTGCCAGCAGCGTTGACGTCGGTACTAAAGAGACCCAGTACTTC. Protein: CASSVDVGTKETQYF.

This chain connects TRBV13 to TRBJ2-7; a weak D match, TRBD1 (6 bases). V was clipped by 4 bases and J by 9 bases, with 16 bases between them. This CDR3 is 13 amino acids long. Per germline, CDR1 PRHDT and CDR2 FYEKMQ (reference sequence). CDR3 DNA sequence: TGTGCCAGCAGCTCTTTGCAGGGGTTGGGGCAGTACTTC. Its translation is CASSSLQGLGQYF.

The rearrangement links TRBV5-4 to TRBJ1-1; 8 bases line up with TRBD1. With 3 bases clipped from V and 4 bases from J, the junction kept 5 bases outside the gene matches. CDR3 size: 14 residues. Germline CDR1 SGHNT, CDR2 YYREEE (reference sequence). CDR3 in DNA: TGTGCCAGCAGCTCATCAGGGGGCGTCACTGAAGCTTTCTTT. Its protein product is CASSSSGGVTEAFF. The entire variable domain, with the rest obtained from reference TRBV5-4 and TRBJ1-1, is as follows: ETGVTQSPTHLIKTRGQQVTLRCSSQSGHNTVSWYQQALGQGPQFIFQYYREEENGRGNFPPRFSGLQFPNYSSELNVNALELDDSALYLCASSSSGGVTEAFFGQGTRLTVV.

V usage is TRBV6-1 and J usage is TRBJ2-3; TRBD2 might be the D (5 bases). The V gene's germline CDR1 is MNHNS and CDR2 SASEGT. CDR3 length: 15 residues. The germline V and J ends were trimmed by 8 bases and 1 base, with 16 bases remaining between them. The CDR3 DNA is TGTGCCAGCCAAGGAACTAGAAAGGGCACAGATACGCAGTATTTT. Translation gives CASQGTRKGTDTQYF.

The table lists this clone with a count of one. V gene TRBV7-9 combines with J gene TRBJ1-4; D is ambiguous. Germline assignment: CDR1 SEHNR and CDR2 FQNEAQ (reference sequence). With 4 bases removed from V and 0 bases from J, the gap between germline ends came to 9 bases. The CDR3 contains 15 residues. In nucleotides, the CDR3 is TGTGCCAGCAGCTCAAACCGAGCAACTAATGAAAAACTGTTTTTT. This sequence encodes CASSSNRATNEKLFF.

The J gene is TRBJ1-4, the V gene TRBV5-1, with 7 nucleotides matching TRBD1. The CDR3 is 15 amino acids. J lost 2 bases, V lost 1 base, and 2 bases had no gene match. The germline V gene has CDR1 SGHRS and CDR2 YFSETQ. Here the CDR3 reads CASSLTGQTNEKLFF. The DNA of the CDR3 is TGCGCCAGCAGCTTGACGGGACAGACTAATGAAAAACTGTTTTTT. Together with reference TRBV5-1 and TRBJ1-4, the CDR3 gives the full variable domain: KAGVTQTPRYLIKTRGQQVTLSCSPISGHRSVSWYQQTPGQGLQFLFEYFSETQRNKGNFPGRFSGRQFSNSRSEMNVSTLELGDSALYLCASSLTGQTNEKLFFGSGTQLSVL.

The chain uses TRBV7-9 and TRBJ1-3, with TRBD1 as a possible D gene (5 bases). The CDR3 is made up of 14 amino acids. V shed 1 base and J shed 2 bases, with 6 bases lying between them. Germline V gene sequence: CDR1 SEHNR, CDR2 FQNEAQ (reference sequence). The CDR3 DNA sequence: TGTGCCAGCAGCTTAGAGGGGACTGGAAACACCATATATTTT. Translated, it gives CASSLEGTGNTIYF.

This sequence joins TRBV11-2 and TRBJ2-7; 9 nucleotides align to TRBD1. CDR3 length: 15 amino acids. The ends lost 5 bases at V and 6 bases at J; junction bases unmatched: 11. Germline CDR1 and CDR2: SGHAT and FQNNGV. As DNA, the CDR3 is TGTGCCAGCAGCCTCCAAGGGACAGGGTTTTTCGAGCAGTACTTC. Amino acids: CASSLQGTGFFEQYF.

The genes are TRBV19 and TRBJ1-5; TRBD1 might be the D (6 bases). Germline CDR1 is LNHDA and CDR2 is SQIVND (reference sequence). The CDR3 spans 14 residues. V lost 3 bases and J lost 6, with 12 bases in between. CDR3 protein: CASSIRGGRQPQHF. The CDR3 DNA follows: TGTGCCAGTAGTATTAGGGGGGGCCGTCAGCCCCAGCATTTT.

This chain joins TRBV11-2 and TRBJ2-3; D gene ambiguous. The CDR3 has 17 amino acids. Trimming stripped 5 bases from V and 8 bases from J, with 26 bases between. Germline lookup yields CDR1 SGHAT and CDR2 FQNNGV. The CDR3 region is CASSLTPSLSLRFTQYF. The CDR3 DNA is TGTGCCAGCAGCCTTACCCCCAGCCTTTCGCTAAGATTTACGCAGTATTTT.

This clone was counted a few times. V is TRBV5-6 and J is TRBJ2-7; a possible D gene is TRBD1 (6 bases). Germline values: CDR1 SGHDT, CDR2 YYEEEE. This CDR3 is 15 amino acids long. Trimming took 4 bases from V and 1 from J, leaving 15 bases between them. The CDR3 DNA reads as TGTGCCAGCAGCCCCTTCCCAGGGGCGTCCTACGAGCAGTACTTC. Translating gives CASSPFPGASYEQYF.

The rearrangement links TRBV2 to TRBJ1-5; a weak D match, TRBD1 (5 bases). CDR3 length: 13 amino acids. Germline CDR1 SNHLY, CDR2 FYNNEI. V was cut by 2 bases and J by 7 bases, with 9 bases left in between. This CDR3 reads CASSEQGNQPQHF. The CDR3 bases are TGTGCCAGCAGTGAACAGGGAAACCAGCCCCAGCATTTT. The full variable domain, rest sourced from reference TRBV2 and TRBJ1-5, is EPEVTQTPSHQVTQMGQEVILRCVPISNHLYFYWYRQILGQKVEFLVSFYNNEISEKSEIFDDQFSVERPDGSNFTLKIRSTKLEDSAMYFCASSEQGNQPQHFGDGTRLSIL.

This chain's CDR3 is CASSHPIMDGKNTEAFF. CDR3 coding DNA: TGCGCCAGCAGCCATCCCATTATGGACGGCAAGAACACTGAAGCTTTCTTT. The chain joins TRBV4-3 to TRBJ1-1; D remains ambiguous. CDR1 is LGHNA and CDR2 is YSLEER in the germline V gene. The CDR3 contains 17 residues. Trimming took 3 bases from V and 1 from J, leaving 18 bases between them.

V is TRBV7-3 and J is TRBJ2-1; D assignment may be TRBD1 or TRBD2 (6 bases each). V lost 2 bases and J lost 13, with 21 bases in between. Germline V gene lookup returns CDR1 SGHTA and CDR2 FQGTGA. The CDR3 totals 15 residues. As DNA, the CDR3 is TGTGCCAGCAGCTTACCCCCGGGTGGGGGGCAGGTTCAGTTCTTC. Protein: CASSLPPGGGQVQFF.

V and J are TRBV29-1 and TRBJ1-4; 7 nucleotides line up with TRBD1. The V gene end was trimmed by 1 base and the J gene end by 7 bases; junction bases not matched to a gene: 6. The CDR3 covers 14 residues. Germline V gene sequence: CDR1 SQVTM, CDR2 ANQGSEA. This CDR3 reads CSVEAGGIGEKLFF. CDR3 bases: TGCAGCGTTGAAGCAGGGGGGATCGGTGAAAAACTGTTTTTT.